This T cell receptor (beta chain) was identified during a study of cytomegalovirus exposure and HLA in healthy donors. Study-wide points: The availability of immune exposure information extended only to CMV serostatus. It was 150 to 200 TCR beta chains that were listed as cytomegalovirus-associated. The authors considered a cluster of highly shared sequence variants likely to be a sequencing artifact.

Germline lookup yields CDR1 MGHRA and CDR2 YSYEKL. The CDR3 covers 15 residues. V dropped 0 bases and J dropped 5 bases, with 14 bases sitting between them. In the PCR, 60 Vbeta and 13 Jbeta primers were used. Here immunoSEQ multiplex PCR was the method, and the copy in TCRdb shows in-frame clones only, minus some. This repertoire includes 140,000 to 150,000 clones. A word on this clone: Its antigen is still unknown.

Sequenced material: PBMCs. The V call is TRBV4-1, the J call TRBJ2-7; TRBD2 might be the D (6 bases). The clonotype comes from a male donor in good health and CMV-seronegative. The CDR3 coding sequence is TGCGCCAGCAGCCAAGATGGACGGGAGAGCGACGAGCAGTACTTC. It specifies CASSQDGRESDEQYF.